The 23 T cell receptor beta chains below all came from one sample that was sequenced in a study of tumor and adjacent non-tumor tissue in lung cancer. The template was RNA from unsorted bulk tissue. The normal lung tissue was taken more than 3 cm from the tumor edge. Three rounds of nested PCR, following a modified ARM-PCR protocol, produced the TCRbeta library. MiXCR was run by TCRdb on the multiplex PCR reads, yielding one entry per CDR3 protein. Here the sample spans around 60,000 distinct CDR3 sequences, about 61% being singletons. Sequencing was performed on distant non-tumor lung tissue. These receptor sequences come from a man aged 65 to 85 with non-small cell lung cancer.

This clonotype appeared many times. The chain is built from TRBV4-1 and TRBJ2-1; perhaps TRBD2 as D (7 bases). The germline gives CDR1 MGHRA, CDR2 YSYEKL. The CDR3 spans 15 residues. The V gene lost 4 bases and the J gene lost 8 bases, with 18 bases spanning the gap. The CDR3 region has the DNA TGCGCCAGCAGCCTCGGGGGGCACGCCCCCTATGAGCAGTTCTTC. Protein: CASSLGGHAPYEQFF.

Concerning this clonotype: A much larger clone lies a single base off, so this may be a read error. The chain uses TRBV30 and TRBJ1-1, with 8 nucleotides matching TRBD1. Germline V lookup: CDR1 GTSNPN, CDR2 SVGIG (reference sequence). The CDR3 is 13 residues long. CDR3 sequence (DNA): TGTGCCTGGGACAGGGGCAAGAACGCTGAAGCTTTCTTT. As protein: CAWDRGKNAEAFF.

This clonotype was seen only a few times. This chain connects TRBV28 to TRBJ2-3, with D uncertain. Trimming left V 3 bases short and J 0 bases short, with 4 bases between. The CDR3 has 13 residues. Germline V gives CDR1 MDHEN, CDR2 SYDVKM. The CDR3 sequence: CASSLLSTDTQYF. The CDR3 nucleotides read TGTGCCAGCAGTTTGTTGAGCACAGATACGCAGTATTTT.

This clonotype was seen only a few times. A single base separates this from a much larger clone, so it may be a read error. The chain links TRBV12-3 or TRBV12-4 to TRBJ1-5, with no clear D. The CDR3 extends over 14 amino acids. The chain's CDR3 is CVSSLRDSNQPQHF. In DNA form, the CDR3 reads TGTGTCAGCAGTTTAAGGGATAGCAATCAGCCCCAGCATTTT.

Turning to this clonotype: One base away lies a much larger clone, so this may be a sequencing read error. The rearrangement links TRBV12-3 or TRBV12-4 to TRBJ2-1; maybe TRBD2 (6 bases). This CDR3 has 15 residues. The DNA for the CDR3 is TGTGTCAGCAGTTTAGCCGGAGGGGCGGACAATGAGCAGTTCTTC. Its translation: CVSSLAGGADNEQFF.

About this clonotype itself: One junction end does not reproduce the germline sequence, and a read error may be involved. V usage is TRBV6-5 and J usage is TRBJ1-4; D unresolved. Germline CDR1 MNHEY, CDR2 SVGAGI. The length of the CDR3 is 12 residues. DNA of the CDR3: TGTGCCAGCAGCCACTGTGGTGAAAAACTATTTTTT. This translates into CASSHCGEKLFF.

This rearrangement joins TRBV6-5 to TRBJ2-6, with a weak D call TRBD2 (6 bases). V lost 4 bases to trimming and J lost 17 bases, with 30 bases between them. CDR1 MNHEY and CDR2 SVGAGI come from the germline V gene. This CDR3 is 17 amino acids long. The CDR3 region is CASSSIYREIRANVLTF. In DNA, the CDR3 is TGTGCCAGCAGTTCCATATATCGGGAGATTAGGGCCAACGTTTTGACTTTC.

Concerning this clonotype itself: This sequence may be a read error, since a much larger clone differs from it by one base. The rearrangement uses TRBV5-1 and TRBJ2-7; D tentatively reads TRBD1 or TRBD2 (5 bases each). The CDR3 has 15 amino acids. Germline assignment: CDR1 SGHRS and CDR2 YFSETQ. V was pared by 0 bases and J by 4 bases, with 14 bases between. CDR3 amino acids: CASSLGIRGRYEQYF. The CDR3 nucleotides read TGCGCCAGCAGCTTGGGAATCCGGGGCCGTTACGAGCAGTACTTC.

This clonotype was seen at least ten times. The chain employs TRBV10-3 and TRBJ2-3; D perhaps matches TRBD2 (6 bases). This CDR3 region has 13 residues. The V and J ends lost 5 bases and 2 bases respectively, with 8 bases between them. From germline, CDR1 is ENHRY and CDR2 SYGVKD. The CDR3 bases are TGTGCCATCAGTCGGGAGAACACAGATACGCAGTATTTT. Translated: CAISRENTDTQYF.

This clonotype was detected only once. Just one base apart from a much larger clone, this may be a read error. This chain uses TRBV12-5 with TRBJ1-2, with unresolved D. This CDR3 has 12 residues. Between the trimmed V and J ends, which lost 7 bases and 7 bases, there was a span of 13 bases. Germline assignment: CDR1 LGHNT and CDR2 FRNRAP. The CDR3 bases are TGTGCTAGTGCCTTGGAGAGGGCTGGCTACACCTTC. It specifies CASALERAGYTF.

The sample holds many counts of this clonotype. The rearrangement joins TRBV5-1 to TRBJ2-1; the D gene is possibly TRBD2 (6 bases). CDR3 size: 14 residues. The germline V gene has CDR1 SGHRS and CDR2 YFSETQ. Trimming pared 5 bases from V and 2 bases from J, leaving 11 bases between. CDR3 sequence: CASRTGETYNEQFF. The CDR3 DNA sequence: TGCGCCAGCAGAACGGGGGAGACCTACAATGAGCAGTTCTTC.

About this clonotype itself: One end of the junction is discordant with germline, which a read error may explain. This chain connects TRBV11-2 to TRBJ2-6; the match to TRBD2 covers 8 bases. Germline CDR1 SGHAT, CDR2 FQNNGV. The CDR3 is made up of 17 amino acids. DNA of the CDR3: TGTGCCAACAGCTTCCGGGGGGGTAGCTCTGGGGCCAACATCCTGACTTTC. Its translation: CANSFRGGSSGANILTF.

For this clonotype: The junction and the germline gene differ at one end; a read error may be behind it. The CDR3 here is CASSALSYGCTF. The DNA for the CDR3 is TGTGCCAGCAGTGCCTTATCCTACGGCTGCACCTTC. J is TRBJ1-2 and V is TRBV6-1; D is uncertain. The CDR3 runs to 12 residues. Germline CDR1 MNHNS, CDR2 SASEGT.

Comments on this clonotype: The CDR3 ends on some other residue instead of the conserved phenylalanine or tryptophan, so this is likely a read error. The V gene is TRBV28, the J gene TRBJ1-2, with a weak D call TRBD1 (5 bases). Between the trimmed V and J ends, which lost 6 bases and 1 base, there was a span of 6 bases. From germline, CDR1 is MDHEN and CDR2 SYDVKM. The CDR3 has 12 amino acids. CDR3 bases: TGTGCCAGCAGGGGGCATAACTATGGCTACACCATC. Translation gives CASRGHNYGYTI.

The rearrangement links TRBV28 to TRBJ2-5; D ambiguous. Per the germline V gene, CDR1 is MDHEN and CDR2 is SYDVKM. Trimming cost V 7 bases and J 3 bases, with 18 bases left between them. The CDR3 length is 15 residues. In nucleotides, the CDR3 is TGTGCCAGCAATGCCCCTAGGGTCTCCAAAGAGACCCAGTACTTC. Protein: CASNAPRVSKETQYF.

The table lists this clonotype with many counts. The rearrangement uses TRBV11-2 and TRBJ1-6; D is unresolved. The CDR3 covers 12 residues. Germline CDR1 SGHAT, CDR2 FQNNGV. The germline V and J ends were trimmed by 4 bases and 9 bases, with 7 bases remaining between them. CDR3 loop: CASSSLGSPLHF. In nucleotides, the CDR3 is TGTGCCAGCAGCTCCCTGGGTTCACCCCTCCACTTT.

The table lists this clonotype with a few counts. The V call is TRBV6-5, the J call TRBJ2-1; possibly TRBD2 for D (5 bases). Trimming left V 10 bases short and J 4 bases short, with 11 bases between. The CDR3 has 12 amino acids. Germline CDR1 is MNHEY and CDR2 is SVGAGI. The CDR3 nucleotides are TGTGCCACCGGACTCCGATACAATGAGCAGTTCTTC. This sequence encodes CATGLRYNEQFF.

This clonotype was seen many times. V usage is TRBV5-4 and J usage is TRBJ2-3; D is possibly TRBD2 (6 bases). The CDR3 spans 16 residues. CDR1 is SGHNT, CDR2 YYREEE, per germline (reference sequence). V was clipped by 0 bases and J by 4 bases, with 15 bases between them. CDR3: CASSLVGLTVADTQYF. The CDR3 DNA sequence: TGTGCCAGCAGCTTGGTAGGACTAACCGTCGCAGATACGCAGTATTTT. Drawing the rest from reference TRBV5-4 and TRBJ2-3, the complete variable domain is ETGVTQSPTHLIKTRGQQVTLRCSSQSGHNTVSWYQQALGQGPQFIFQYYREEENGRGNFPPRFSGLQFPNYSSELNVNALELDDSALYLCASSLVGLTVADTQYFGPGTRLTVL.

Of note for this clonotype: The junction differs from germline at one of its ends, possibly a read error. The chain joins TRBV11-3 to TRBJ1-1; D remains unclear. CDR1 SGHNT and CDR2 YENEEA come from the germline V gene. The CDR3 contains 16 residues. CDR3 in amino acids: CVSSRSETNMNTEGFF. Here the CDR3 DNA reads TGTGTCAGCAGCCGCAGCGAGACAAATATGAACACTGAAGGTTTCTTT.

The rearrangement uses TRBV11-2 and TRBJ2-5; D is undetermined. Germline CDR1 SGHAT, CDR2 FQNNGV. The V and J ends lost 6 bases and 7 bases respectively, with 18 bases between them. The CDR3 is 14 residues long. CDR3 loop: CASRLNTRVATQYF. The CDR3, as DNA: TGTGCCAGCAGATTAAATACAAGAGTGGCGACCCAGTACTTC. Supplemented by reference TRBV11-2 and TRBJ2-5, the full variable domain reads EAGVAQSPRYKIIEKRQSVAFWCNPISGHATLYWYQQILGQGPKLLIQFQNNGVVDDSQLPKDRFSAERLKGVDSTLKIQPAKLEDSAVYLCASRLNTRVATQYFGPGTRLLVL.

Points on this clonotype: The junction does not match germline at one end; this may be a read error. The gene calls are TRBV11-2 and TRBJ2-3; TRBD2 agrees at 11 bases. CDR3 length: 16 amino acids. The germline V gene encodes CDR1 SGHAT and CDR2 FQNNGV. In nucleotides, the CDR3 is TGTGCCAGCCGCTTAAGGACTAGCGGGTACACAGGTACGCAGTATTTT. Translated, it gives CASRLRTSGYTGTQYF.

This clonotype was seen ten or more times. The V call is TRBV14, the J call TRBJ1-1; D might be TRBD1 (5 bases). The ends were cut back, 1 base at V and 8 bases at J, with 14 bases in the middle. Germline V gene lookup returns CDR1 SGHDN and CDR2 FVKESK. This CDR3 region has 14 residues. This CDR3 reads CASSQVKGLREAFF. The CDR3 DNA reads TGTGCCAGCAGCCAAGTGAAGGGGCTGAGGGAAGCTTTCTTT.

This clonotype was counted at least ten times. The chain is built from TRBV10-3 and TRBJ2-3; D is undetermined. Germline V lookup: CDR1 ENHRY, CDR2 SYGVKD. The CDR3 sequence is 15 residues long. Trimming pared 3 bases from V and 1 base from J, leaving 11 bases between. The CDR3 here is CAISDGGGRTDTQYF. CDR3 nucleotide sequence: TGTGCCATCAGTGATGGTGGCGGACGCACAGATACGCAGTATTTT.